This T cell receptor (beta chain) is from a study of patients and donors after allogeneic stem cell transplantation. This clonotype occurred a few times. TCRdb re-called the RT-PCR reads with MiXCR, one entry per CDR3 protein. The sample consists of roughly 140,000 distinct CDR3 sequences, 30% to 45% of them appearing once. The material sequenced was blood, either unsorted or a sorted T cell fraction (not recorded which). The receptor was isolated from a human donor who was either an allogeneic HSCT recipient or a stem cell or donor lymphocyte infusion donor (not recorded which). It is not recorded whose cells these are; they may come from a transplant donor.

CDR3 residues: CASSVRQVPGELFF. CDR3 DNA: TGCGCCAGCAGCGTAAGACAGGTGCCCGGGGAGCTGTTTTTT. The rearrangement joins TRBV5-1 to TRBJ2-2; tentatively, D is TRBD1 (6 bases). CDR3 size: 14 residues. The germline V and J ends were trimmed by 4 bases and 6 bases, with 13 bases remaining between them. Germline lookup yields CDR1 SGHRS and CDR2 YFSETQ.